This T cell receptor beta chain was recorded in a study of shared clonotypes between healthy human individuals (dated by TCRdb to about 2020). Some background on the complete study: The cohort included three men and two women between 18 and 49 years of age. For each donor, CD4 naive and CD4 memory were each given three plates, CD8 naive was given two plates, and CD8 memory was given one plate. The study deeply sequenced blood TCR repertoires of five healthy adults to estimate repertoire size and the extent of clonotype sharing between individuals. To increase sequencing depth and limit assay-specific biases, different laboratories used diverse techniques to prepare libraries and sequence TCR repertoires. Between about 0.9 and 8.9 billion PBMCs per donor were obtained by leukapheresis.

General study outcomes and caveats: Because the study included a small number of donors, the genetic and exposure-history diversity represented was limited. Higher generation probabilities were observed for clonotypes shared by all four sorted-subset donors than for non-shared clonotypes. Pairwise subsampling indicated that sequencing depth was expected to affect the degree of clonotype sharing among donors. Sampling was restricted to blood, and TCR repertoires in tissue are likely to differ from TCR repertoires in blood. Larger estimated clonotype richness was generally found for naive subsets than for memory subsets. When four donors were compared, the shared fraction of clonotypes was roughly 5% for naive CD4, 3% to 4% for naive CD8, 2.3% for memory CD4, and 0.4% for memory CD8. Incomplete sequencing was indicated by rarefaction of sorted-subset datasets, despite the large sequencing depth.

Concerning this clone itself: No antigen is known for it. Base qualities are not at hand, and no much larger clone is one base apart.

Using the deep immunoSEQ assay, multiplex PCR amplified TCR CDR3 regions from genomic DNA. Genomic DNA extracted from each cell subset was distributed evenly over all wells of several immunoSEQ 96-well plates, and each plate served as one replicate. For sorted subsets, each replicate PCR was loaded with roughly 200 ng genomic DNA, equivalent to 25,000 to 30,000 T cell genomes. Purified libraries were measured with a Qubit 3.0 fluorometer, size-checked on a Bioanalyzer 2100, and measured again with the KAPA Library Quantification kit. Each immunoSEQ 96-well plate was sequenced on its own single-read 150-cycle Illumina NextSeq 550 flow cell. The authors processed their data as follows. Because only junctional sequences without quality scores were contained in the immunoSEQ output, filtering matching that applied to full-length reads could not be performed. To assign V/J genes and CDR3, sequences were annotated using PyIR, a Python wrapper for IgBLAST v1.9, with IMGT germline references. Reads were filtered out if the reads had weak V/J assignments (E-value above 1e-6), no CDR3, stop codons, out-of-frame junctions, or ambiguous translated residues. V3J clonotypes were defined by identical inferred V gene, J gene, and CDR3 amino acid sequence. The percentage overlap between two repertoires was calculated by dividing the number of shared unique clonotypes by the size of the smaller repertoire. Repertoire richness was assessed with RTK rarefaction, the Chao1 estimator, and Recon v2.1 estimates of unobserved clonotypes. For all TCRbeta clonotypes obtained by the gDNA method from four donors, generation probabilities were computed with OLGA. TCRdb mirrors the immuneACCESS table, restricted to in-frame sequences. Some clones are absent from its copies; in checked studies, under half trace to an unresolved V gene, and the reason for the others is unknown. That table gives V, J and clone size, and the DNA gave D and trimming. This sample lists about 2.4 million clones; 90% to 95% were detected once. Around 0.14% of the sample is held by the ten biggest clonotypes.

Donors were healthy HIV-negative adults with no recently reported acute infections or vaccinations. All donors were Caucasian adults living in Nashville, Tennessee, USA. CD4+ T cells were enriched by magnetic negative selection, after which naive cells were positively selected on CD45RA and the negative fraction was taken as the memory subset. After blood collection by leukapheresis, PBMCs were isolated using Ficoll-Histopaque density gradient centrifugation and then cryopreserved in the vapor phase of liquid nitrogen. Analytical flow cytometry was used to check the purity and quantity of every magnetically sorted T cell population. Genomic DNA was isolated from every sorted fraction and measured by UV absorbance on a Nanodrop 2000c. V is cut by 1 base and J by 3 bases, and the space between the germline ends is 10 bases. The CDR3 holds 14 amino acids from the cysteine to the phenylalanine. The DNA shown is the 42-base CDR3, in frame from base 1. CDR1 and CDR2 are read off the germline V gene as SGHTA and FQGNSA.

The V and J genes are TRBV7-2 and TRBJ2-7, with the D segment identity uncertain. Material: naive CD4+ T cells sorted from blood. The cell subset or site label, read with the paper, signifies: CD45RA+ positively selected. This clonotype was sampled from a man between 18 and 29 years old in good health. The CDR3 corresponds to CASSLGTENYEQYF. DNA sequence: TGTGCCAGCAGCTTAGGGACGGAGAACTACGAGCAGTACTTC. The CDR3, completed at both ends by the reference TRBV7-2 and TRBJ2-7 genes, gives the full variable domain GAGVSQSPSNKVTEKGKDVELRCDPISGHTALYWYRQSLGQGLEFLIYFQGNSAPDKSGLPSDRFSAERTGGSVSTLTIQRTQQEDSAVYLCASSLGTENYEQYFGPGTRLTVT.